The sequence of this TCR beta chain was determined in a study of shared clonotypes between healthy human individuals. The repertoire was sequenced with immunoSEQ multiplex PCR; TCRdb's copy has only in-frame clones and lacks some. The sample has about 2.2 million clones, roughly 91% seen once. Positively selected for CCR7, the CD45RO-negative cells used as naive CD8 cells excluded terminally differentiated effector memory CD45RA+ cells. The CDR3 has 18 amino acids. Germline CDR1 and CDR2: SEHNR and FQNEAQ (reference sequence). V lost 0 bases and J lost 4; bases outside the gene matches: 8. Sample: naive CD8+ T cells from PBMCs. The chain recombines TRBV7-9 with TRBJ2-1; 11 nucleotides match TRBD2. The sequence came from a man aged 18 to 29 in good health. Some clones in this sample may be carry-over from other donors' samples. The CDR3 DNA reads as TGTGCCAGCAGCTTAGCCCTTCATAGCGGGAGGGATTACAATGAGCAGTTCTTC. Amino acid sequence: CASSLALHSGRDYNEQFF.